This T cell receptor beta chain was documented in a study of T cell repertoires in cytomegalovirus infection. Overall study context: Well-studied HLA-B-restricted CMV epitopes were used in the study alongside recently identified HLA-C-restricted ones. TCR beta signatures that were public indicated CMV infection and matching HLA type. Study-level findings and limits: HLA-C-restricted CMV clonotypes gave the most frequent clonotype in two of eight donors. CMV carriers having the relevant HLA were flagged by cumulative public TCR beta family frequency.

CDR1 is SGHTA, CDR2 FQGNSA, per germline. The CDR3 consists of 15 residues. With V trimmed by 4 bases and J by 6 bases, 3 bases remained unmatched. This clonotype has more than one count but fewer than ten. Its antigen is still unknown. TCRdb fed the reads into MiXCR, producing one record per CDR3 protein. In the table there are about 500,000 distinct CDR3 sequences, roughly a third of which are singletons. The source was cultured PBMCs, collected from culture after CMV antigen stimulation. This chain links TRBV7-2 with TRBJ2-2, with 12 bases that match TRBD1. The receptor was isolated from a human donor in good health (CMV status not recorded). Some clones in this sample may be carry-over from other donors' samples. The CDR3 DNA is TGTGCCAGCAGCTCGGGACAGGGGGCGTCCGGGGAGCTGTTTTTT. Translated, it gives CASSSGQGASGELFF.